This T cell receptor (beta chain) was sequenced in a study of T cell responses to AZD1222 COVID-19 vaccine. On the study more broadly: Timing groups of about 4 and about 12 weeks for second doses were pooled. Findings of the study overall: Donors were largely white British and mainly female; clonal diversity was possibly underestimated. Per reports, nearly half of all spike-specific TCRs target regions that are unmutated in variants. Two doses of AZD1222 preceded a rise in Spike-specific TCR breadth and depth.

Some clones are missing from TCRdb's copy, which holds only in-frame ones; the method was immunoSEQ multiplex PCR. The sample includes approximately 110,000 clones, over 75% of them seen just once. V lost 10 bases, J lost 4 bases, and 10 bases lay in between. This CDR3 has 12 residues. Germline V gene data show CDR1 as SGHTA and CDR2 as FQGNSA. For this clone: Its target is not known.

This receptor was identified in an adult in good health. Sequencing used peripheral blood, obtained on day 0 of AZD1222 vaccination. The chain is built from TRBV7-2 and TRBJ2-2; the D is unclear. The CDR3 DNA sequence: TGTGCCACCCGGGTCGTCACCGGGGAGCTGTTTTTT. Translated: CATRVVTGELFF.